This record looks at one TCR beta chain sequence and its context. The target antigen is unknown. Primers: 60 Vbeta forward and 13 Jbeta reverse. Assay used: immunoSEQ multiplex PCR; TCRdb lists only in-frame clones, some missing. This sample lists 200,000 to 250,000 clones; its ten largest clones have about 1%. CDR3 size: 18 residues. After removal of 6 bases from V and 3 bases from J, the junction contained 13 bases not matched to a gene. CDR1 LNHDA and CDR2 SQIVND come from the germline V gene (reference sequence). These data belong to a study of cytomegalovirus exposure and HLA in healthy donors. Background on the study: Out of a few hundred genotyped donors, less than 90% belonged to the Caucasian-associated ancestry cluster.

Study results and caveats: As a later analysis showed, several of the most significant clusters appeared to be linked to common viral pathogens. TCR beta chains numbering about 160 were designated cytomegalovirus-associated.

The V call is TRBV19, the J call TRBJ2-1; 11 bases match TRBD2. Material: PBMCs. The source of this sequence is a woman aged 30 to 39 in good health and CMV-seropositive. The CDR3 loop reads CASSFSSGRIRRYNEQFF. CDR3 DNA: TGTGCCAGTAGCTTCTCTAGCGGGAGGATAAGGCGCTACAATGAGCAGTTCTTC.